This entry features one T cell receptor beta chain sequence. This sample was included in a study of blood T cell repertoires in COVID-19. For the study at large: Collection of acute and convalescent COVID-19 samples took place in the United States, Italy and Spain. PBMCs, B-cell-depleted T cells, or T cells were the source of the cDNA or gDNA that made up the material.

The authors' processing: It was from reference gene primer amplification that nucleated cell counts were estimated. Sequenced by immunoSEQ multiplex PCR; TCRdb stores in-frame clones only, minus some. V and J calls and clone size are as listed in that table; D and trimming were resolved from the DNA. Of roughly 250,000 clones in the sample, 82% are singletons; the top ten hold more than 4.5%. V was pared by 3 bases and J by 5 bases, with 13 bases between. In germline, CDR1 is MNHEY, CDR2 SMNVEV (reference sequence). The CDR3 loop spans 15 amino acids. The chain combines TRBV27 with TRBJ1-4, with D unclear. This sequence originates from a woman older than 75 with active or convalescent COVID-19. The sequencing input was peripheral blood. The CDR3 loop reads CASSFPWRANEKLFF. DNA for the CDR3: TGTGCCAGCAGTTTCCCGTGGAGGGCAAATGAAAAACTGTTTTTT.